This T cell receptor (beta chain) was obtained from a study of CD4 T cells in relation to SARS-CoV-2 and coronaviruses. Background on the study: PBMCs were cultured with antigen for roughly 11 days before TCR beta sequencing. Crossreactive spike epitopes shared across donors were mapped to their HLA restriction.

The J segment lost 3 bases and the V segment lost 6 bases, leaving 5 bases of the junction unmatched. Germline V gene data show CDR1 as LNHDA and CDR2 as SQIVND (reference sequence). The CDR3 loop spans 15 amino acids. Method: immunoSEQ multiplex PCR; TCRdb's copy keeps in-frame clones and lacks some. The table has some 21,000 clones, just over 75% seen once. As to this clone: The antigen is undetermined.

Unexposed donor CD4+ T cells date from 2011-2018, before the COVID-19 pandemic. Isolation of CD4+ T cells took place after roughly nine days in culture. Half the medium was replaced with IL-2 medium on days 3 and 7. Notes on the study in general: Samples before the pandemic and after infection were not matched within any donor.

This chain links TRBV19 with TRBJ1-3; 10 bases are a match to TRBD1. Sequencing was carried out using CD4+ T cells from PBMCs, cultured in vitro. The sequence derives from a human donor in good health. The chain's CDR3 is CASREGQGIGNTIYF. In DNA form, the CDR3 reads TGTGCCAGTAGAGAGGGACAGGGGATTGGAAACACCATATATTTT.